One and the same sample provided the 26 T cell receptor beta chains below, sequenced in a study of tumor and adjacent non-tumor tissue in lung cancer. The template was RNA from unsorted bulk tissue. The normal lung tissue was taken more than 3 cm from the tumor edge. A modified ARM-PCR protocol with three rounds of nested PCR amplified TCRbeta. TCRdb analysed the multiplex PCR reads with MiXCR anew, one entry per CDR3 protein. This repertoire shows roughly 120,000 distinct CDR3 sequences, about 61% found once; its top ten account for roughly 19%. The sequencing input was distant non-tumor lung tissue. These receptors were collected from a man between 60 and 75 years old with non-small cell lung cancer.

Note on this clonotype: A read error may be the cause here, since a much bigger clone is one base away. The chain uses TRBV4-2 and TRBJ2-5; D is ambiguous. Germline V CDR1 and CDR2: LGHNA, YNFKEQ. The CDR3 is 13 residues long. The CDR3 nucleotides read TGTGCCAGGAGCCAAGATACAGCAGAGACCCAGTACTTC. This sequence encodes CARSQDTAETQYF.

Of note for this clonotype: The junction and the germline gene differ at one end; a read error may be behind it. The chain carries TRBV29-1 and TRBJ1-2; tentatively, D is TRBD1 (5 bases). Germline V CDR1 and CDR2: SQVTM, ANQGSEA. The CDR3 has 12 amino acids. The CDR3, as DNA: TGCAACGTTGTCGGCGGGGACTATGCCTACACCTTC. Its translation: CNVVGGDYAYTF.

This clonotype was observed many times. The chain is built from TRBV28 and TRBJ2-7; the D gene is possibly TRBD1 (6 bases). The CDR3 is 14 residues long. Trimming stripped 3 bases from V and 5 bases from J, with 14 bases between. Germline CDR1 and CDR2: MDHEN and SYDVKM. The DNA of the CDR3 is TGTGCCAGCAGTTTTATGGGGGCCCGGGACGAGCAGTACTTC. This sequence encodes CASSFMGARDEQYF.

The chain links TRBV20-1 to TRBJ2-5; D gene uncertain. V was shortened by 6 bases and J by 4 bases, with 21 bases between the two germline ends. Germline V gives CDR1 DFQATT, CDR2 SNEGSKA (reference sequence). This CDR3 is built from 15 residues. CDR3 in DNA: TGCAGTGCGGGTGCTTTTAGGGTGGGAACAGAGACCCAGTACTTC. Its protein product is CSAGAFRVGTETQYF.

This clonotype has ten or more counts. The chain joins TRBV5-6 to TRBJ2-7; D unclear. The germline V gene has CDR1 SGHDT and CDR2 YYEEEE. The V end was cut by 0 bases, the J end by 2 bases, with 9 bases between. The CDR3 length is 14 residues. The CDR3 nucleotides are TGTGCCAGCAGCTTGGGAGGCGGCACCTACGAGCAGTACTTC. It encodes CASSLGGGTYEQYF.

This clonotype occurred many times. V and J are TRBV10-3 and TRBJ1-6; D is ambiguous. Trimming removed 7 bases at V and 5 bases at J, with 9 bases between. Germline-derived CDR1 and CDR2 are ENHRY and SYGVKD. The CDR3 contains 13 residues. The CDR3 DNA follows: TGTGCCATCAACCGAGGGCATAATTCACCCCTCCACTTT. The encoded protein is CAINRGHNSPLHF.

Regarding this clonotype: Here the CDR3 omits its conserved ending phenylalanine or tryptophan, so a read error is the likely source. CDR3 sequence: CASNWDGSNEQYL. Here the CDR3 DNA reads TGTGCCAGCAATTGGGACGGCTCGAACGAGCAGTACTTA. J is TRBJ2-7 and V is TRBV6-2 or TRBV6-3; D may correspond to TRBD1 or TRBD2 (5 bases each). CDR3 length: 13 amino acids. Trimming stripped 7 bases from V and 5 bases from J, with 15 bases between. The germline V gene has CDR1 MNHEY and CDR2 SVGEGT.

In regard to this clonotype: The junction and the germline gene differ at one end; a read error may be behind it. This chain links TRBV7-2 with TRBJ1-6; D gene ambiguous. There are 16 residues in the CDR3. Germline V CDR1 and CDR2: SGHTA, FQGNSA. The CDR3 protein is CASSLGLGSYNSSLHF. Here the CDR3 DNA reads TGTGCCAGCAGCTTAGGCCTCGGTTCCTATAATTCATCCCTCCACTTT.

The chain has TRBV12-3 or TRBV12-4 and TRBJ1-5; D gene unclear. V lost 2 bases and J 11 bases, leaving 13 bases between the germline ends. This CDR3 has 13 amino acids. The CDR3 bases are TGTGCCAGCAGTTTAAAGGAAGATCAATCCCAGCATTTT. This sequence encodes CASSLKEDQSQHF.

By share, this clonotype counts as large. V and J are TRBV29-1 and TRBJ2-7; 10 bases match TRBD1. V lost 4 bases and J lost 7; bases outside the gene matches: 4. CDR1 and CDR2 from the germline V gene are SQVTM and ANQGSEA. This CDR3 has 12 residues. CDR3 sequence: CSVAWTGGEQYF. The CDR3 bases are TGCAGCGTTGCTTGGACAGGGGGTGAGCAGTACTTC.

In the case of this clonotype: At one of its ends the junction is not consistent with the germline gene, which may arise from a read error. The J gene is TRBJ1-1, the V gene TRBV11-1; D unresolved. Germline CDR1 SGHAT, CDR2 FQDESV (reference sequence). The CDR3 totals 14 residues. The CDR3 is CASSLSVGEIEAFF. The CDR3 DNA sequence: TGTGCCAGTAGCTTATCGGTGGGCGAGATTGAAGCTTTCTTT.

This chain joins TRBV2 and TRBJ2-3, with D unclear. The V gene lost 7 bases and the J gene lost 3 bases, with 14 bases spanning the gap. The germline gives CDR1 SNHLY, CDR2 FYNNEI. This CDR3 is 14 amino acids long. CDR3 protein: CASTLVGQTDTQYF. CDR3 nucleotides: TGTGCCAGCACCTTGGTCGGGCAAACAGATACGCAGTATTTT.

Ten or more counts support this clonotype. The chain employs TRBV7-9 and TRBJ1-1; TRBD1 might be the D (5 bases). The V gene lost 3 bases and the J gene lost 6 bases, with 14 bases spanning the gap. This CDR3 has 14 residues. Germline CDR1 is SEHNR and CDR2 is FQNEAQ (reference sequence). The CDR3 DNA reads as TGTGCCAGCAGCTTTGGGGGATTATACCCTGAAGCTTTCTTT. It yields the protein CASSFGGLYPEAFF.

As regards this clonotype: This may stem from a read error, because a much larger clone lies one nucleotide away. This chain links TRBV7-9 with TRBJ1-4; D gene uncertain. V lost 5 bases and J 7 bases, leaving 14 bases between the germline ends. CDR1 and CDR2 from the germline V gene are SEHNR and FQNEAQ (reference sequence). CDR3 length: 14 amino acids. CDR3 in DNA: TGTGCCAGCAGCACGGGCGGATTAGGTGAAAAACTGTTTTTT. It encodes CASSTGGLGEKLFF.

This clonotype was counted a single time. A junction boundary mismatches the germline segment, possibly from a read error. V usage is TRBV4-1 and J usage is TRBJ1-5; D is ambiguous. Germline values: CDR1 MGHRA, CDR2 YSYEKL. This CDR3 has 16 amino acids. The CDR3 nucleotides are TGCGCCAGCAGTCAAGATCCGGGAAATAGCAGTCAGCCCCAGCATTTT. This sequence encodes CASSQDPGNSSQPQHF.

For this clonotype: A read error may be the cause here, since a much bigger clone is one base away. The chain carries TRBV7-9 and TRBJ1-2; D is perhaps TRBD1 (6 bases). There are 17 residues in the CDR3. CDR1 SEHNR and CDR2 FQNEAQ come from the germline V gene (reference sequence). In DNA form, the CDR3 reads TGTACCAGCAGCTCGGACGCCGAGACAGGTTTCAACTATGGCTACACCTTC. It translates to CTSSSDAETGFNYGYTF.

The chain couples TRBV6-2 or TRBV6-3 to TRBJ2-3, with TRBD2 identical over 7 bases. V lost 6 bases and J lost 9; bases outside the gene matches: 15. The CDR3 is made up of 15 amino acids. Germline V lookup: CDR1 MNHEY, CDR2 SVGEGT. The CDR3 region has the DNA TGTGCCAGCAGAGGATCTAGCGGAGGCACAGCAACGCAGTATTTT. It codes for CASRGSSGGTATQYF.

Regarding this clonotype: One base away lies a much larger clone, so this may be a sequencing read error. The chain is built from TRBV20-1 and TRBJ2-1; tentative D call: TRBD1 (5 bases). Germline V gene sequence: CDR1 DFQATT, CDR2 SNEGSKA (reference sequence). CDR3 size: 14 residues. CDR3 coding DNA: TGCAGTGATAGAGACCAAGGGGCCTACAATGAGCAGTTCTTC. Translation gives CSDRDQGAYNEQFF.

As to this clonotype: Mismatch with germline at one junction end may stem from a read error. The CDR3 region has the DNA TGTTCCAGTAGTCGTAGGAACACTGAAGCTTTCTTT. This gives the protein CSSSRRNTEAFF. V gene TRBV6-5 combines with J gene TRBJ1-1; no reliable D call. The CDR3 runs to 12 residues. Germline V gives CDR1 MNHEY, CDR2 SVGAGI.

This clonotype was observed a few times. A read error is likely, as this CDR3 ends without the conserved phenylalanine or tryptophan. This sequence joins TRBV29-1 and TRBJ1-1; D perhaps matches TRBD1 (6 bases). The length of the CDR3 is 15 residues. Trimming pared 3 bases from V and 0 bases from J, leaving 14 bases between. Per the germline V gene, CDR1 is SQVTM and CDR2 is ANQGSEA. The CDR3 protein is CSVDTGFGMNTEAFL. In DNA form, the CDR3 reads TGCAGCGTTGACACAGGGTTTGGGATGAACACTGAAGCTTTCCTT.

The chain links TRBV11-2 to TRBJ2-3, with 7 bases lining up with TRBD2. V dropped 7 bases and J dropped 10; count of bases not matched to a gene: 17. CDR1 is SGHAT, CDR2 FQNNGV, per germline. The CDR3 spans 15 residues. The CDR3 DNA sequence: TGTGCCAGCACCTTTGCGGGAGCGTTTAGCGATGCGCAGTATTTT. It translates to CASTFAGAFSDAQYF.

At least ten counts were recorded for this clonotype. The chain carries TRBV12-3 or TRBV12-4 and TRBJ1-3, with a tentative D call TRBD1 (6 bases). The CDR3 totals 14 residues. The V and J ends lost 5 bases and 2 bases respectively, with 10 bases between them. DNA of the CDR3: TGTGCCAGCAGTCCTCAGGGGACTGGAAACACCATATATTTT. Amino acids: CASSPQGTGNTIYF.

Details on this clonotype: A much more abundant neighbour one base away suggests this may be a read error. The chain employs TRBV28 and TRBJ2-7; D gene uncertain. Germline assignment: CDR1 MDHEN and CDR2 SYDVKM. V gave up 4 bases and J gave up 4 bases, with 17 bases separating them. The CDR3 has 15 amino acids. CDR3 sequence reads: CASSSIPPRIYEQYF. CDR3 nucleotide sequence: TGTGCCAGCAGTTCAATTCCACCACGGATTTACGAGCAGTACTTC.

Concerning this clonotype: As the CDR3 is not closed by the conserved phenylalanine or tryptophan, this likely results from a read error. The chain carries TRBV12-3 or TRBV12-4 and TRBJ2-6; 8 bases fit TRBD2. The trim removed 4 bases at V and 2 bases at J, leaving 7 bases unmatched. The CDR3 runs 17 residues. The CDR3 DNA reads as TGTGCCAGCAGTTATGGGGCGGGGGGCCCTGGGGCCAACGTCCTGACTCCC. Translated, it gives CASSYGAGGPGANVLTP.

This clonotype has at least ten counts. The chain uses TRBV13 and TRBJ2-2; D gene ambiguous. The germline V gene encodes CDR1 PRHDT and CDR2 FYEKMQ (reference sequence). The CDR3 is 15 residues long. The germline V and J ends were trimmed by 2 bases and 3 bases, with 10 bases remaining between them. DNA for the CDR3: TGTGCCAGCAGCTTAACGGGTGCCGACACCGGGGAGCTGTTTTTT. Amino acid sequence: CASSLTGADTGELFF.

Within the sample, this clonotype is medium-sized. The genes are TRBV11-1 and TRBJ2-1; D is unresolved. The V and J ends lost 8 bases and 1 base respectively, with 15 bases between them. The CDR3 has 15 amino acids. Germline CDR1 reads SGHAT; CDR2 reads FQDESV (reference sequence). The DNA of the CDR3 is TGTGCCAGCGCTATCAGGTCCCTTTCCTACAATGAGCAGTTCTTC. This gives the protein CASAIRSLSYNEQFF.